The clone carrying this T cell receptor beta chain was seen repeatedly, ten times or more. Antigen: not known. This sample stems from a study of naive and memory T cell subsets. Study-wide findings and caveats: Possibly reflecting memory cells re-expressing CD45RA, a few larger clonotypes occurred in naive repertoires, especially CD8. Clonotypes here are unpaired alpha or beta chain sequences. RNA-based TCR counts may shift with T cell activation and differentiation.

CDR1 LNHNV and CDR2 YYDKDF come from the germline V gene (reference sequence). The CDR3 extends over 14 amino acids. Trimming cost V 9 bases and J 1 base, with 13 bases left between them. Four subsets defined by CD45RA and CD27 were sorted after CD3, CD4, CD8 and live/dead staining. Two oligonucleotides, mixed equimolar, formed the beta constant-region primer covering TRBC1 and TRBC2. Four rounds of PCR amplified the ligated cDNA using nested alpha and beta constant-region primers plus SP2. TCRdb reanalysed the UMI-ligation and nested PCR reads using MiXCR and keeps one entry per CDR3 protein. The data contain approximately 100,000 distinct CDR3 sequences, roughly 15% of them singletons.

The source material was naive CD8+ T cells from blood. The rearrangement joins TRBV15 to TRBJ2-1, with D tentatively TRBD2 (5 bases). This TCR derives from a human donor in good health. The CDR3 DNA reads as TGTGCCACTCAACCGGGGTCATCCTACAATGAGCAGTTCTTC. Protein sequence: CATQPGSSYNEQFF. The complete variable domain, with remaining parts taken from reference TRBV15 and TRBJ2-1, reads DAMVIQNPRYQVTQFGKPVTLSCSQTLNHNVMYWYQQKSSQAPKLLFHYYDKDFNNEADTPDNFQSRRPNTSFCFLDIRSPGLGDTAMYLCATQPGSSYNEQFFGPGTRLTVL.